A selection of T cell receptor beta chains follows, all from one sample in a study of T cell changes during pregnancy in multiple sclerosis. Generated by immunoSEQ multiplex PCR, the TCRdb table keeps only in-frame clones and is missing some. The sample yields roughly 72,000 clones, 94% seen once. The sequencing used CD4+ T cells from peripheral blood mononuclear cells, collected after pregnancy. All receptors come from a female donor with multiple sclerosis, enrolled in a pregnancy study. Each CDR3 is given with its conserved first and last residue. Some rows mark clone size as missing; the rest say once, few, many or name a class of expanded clone.

CDR3 protein,clone size,V gene
CASSRGRGYEQYF,.,TRBV6-1
CASSLKASGQGELTWEQYF,.,TRBV7-6
CASSPQRATIVTLHF,.,TRBV27
CASSYSGFVAFF,few,TRBV6-5
CACRFTEAFF,.,TRBV30
CATDKSSGRETQYF,.,TRBV10-3
CASTGFGDQPQHF,.,TRBV25-1
CASSLAESSYEQYF,.,TRBV18
CASSEALYGAQYF,.,TRBV6-1
CASSSAKGGPYGYTF,.,TRBV27
CASSKQEWSSYEQYF,.,TRBV7-9
CASRPTGYYGYTF,.,TRBV28
CASSLGPGQGDYGYTF,.,TRBV5-1
CASRPREGSGYGYTF,.,TRBV5-1
CASSPTGQGYNQPQHF,.,TRBV5-1
CASSPPVGTDTQYF,.,TRBV18
CASGGGERYETQYF,.,TRBV9